This record looks at one T cell receptor (beta chain) sequence and its context. Its target is unknown. The CDR3 has 15 residues. In germline, CDR1 is SGHRS, CDR2 YFSETQ. The germline V and J ends were trimmed by 0 bases and 7 bases, with 11 bases remaining between them. The entry originates in a study of vaccination effects on CD4 cells after COVID-19. Sequencing used immunoSEQ multiplex PCR; TCRdb keeps in-frame clones, though not all of them. The sample carries tens of thousands of clones, about 69% recorded once. Antigen-specific CD4+ T cells were first expanded with viral peptide pools by the ViraFEST assay and only then sequenced. When more than 9 days of culture had elapsed, CD4+ T cells were isolated. Vaccine administered to participants consisted of two doses of either BNT162b2 or mRNA-1273. Findings of the study overall: Late after vaccination, infection- and vaccine-induced clones showed marked clonal contraction.

This receptor was taken from a human donor who received a COVID-19 vaccine. This chain uses TRBV5-1 with TRBJ1-6; D remains unclear. Here the sequenced sample was CD4+ T cells from PBMCs cultured with HCoV-NL63 spike peptides, taken after COVID-19 vaccination. CDR3: CASSLGSQGNSPLHF. CDR3 bases: TGCGCCAGCAGCTTGGGATCTCAAGGCAATTCACCCCTCCACTTT.